The text below deals with one T cell receptor beta chain. CDR3 size: 14 residues. CDR1 is LNHDA and CDR2 is SQIVND in the germline V gene (reference sequence). The V gene end was trimmed by 9 bases and the J gene end by 1 base; junction bases not matched to a gene: 7. The record originates from a study of blood T cell repertoires in COVID-19. Study as a whole: The origin of the acute and convalescent COVID-19 samples was the United States, Italy and Spain. The analysed material was cDNA or gDNA that came from T cells, B-cell-depleted T cells, or PBMCs.

Method: immunoSEQ multiplex PCR; TCRdb's copy keeps in-frame clones and lacks some. The sample carries 53,000 or so clones, 90% recorded once. The chain has TRBV19 and TRBJ2-7, with TRBD1 matching over 9 bases. Sequencing was carried out using peripheral blood. This TCR was recovered from a man aged 35 to 55 with acute or convalescent COVID-19. DNA for the CDR3: TGTGCCAGCAAACCGGGACAGGGTTCCTACGAGCAGTACTTC. This codes for CASKPGQGSYEQYF.